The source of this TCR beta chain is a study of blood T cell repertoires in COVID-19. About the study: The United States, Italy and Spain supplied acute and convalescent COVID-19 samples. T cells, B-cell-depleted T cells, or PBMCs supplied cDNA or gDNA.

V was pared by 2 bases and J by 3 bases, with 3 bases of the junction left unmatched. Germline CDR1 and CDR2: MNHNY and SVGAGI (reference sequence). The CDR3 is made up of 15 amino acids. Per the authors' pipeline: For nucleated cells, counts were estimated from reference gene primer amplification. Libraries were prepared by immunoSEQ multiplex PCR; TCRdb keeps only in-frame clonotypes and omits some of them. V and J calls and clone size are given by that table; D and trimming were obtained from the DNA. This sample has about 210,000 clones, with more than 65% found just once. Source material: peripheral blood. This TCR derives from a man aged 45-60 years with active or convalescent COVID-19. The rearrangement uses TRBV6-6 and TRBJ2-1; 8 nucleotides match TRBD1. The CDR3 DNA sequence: TGTGCCAGCAGTTACGGGACAGGTAGCTACAATGAGCAGTTCTTC. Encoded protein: CASSYGTGSYNEQFF.